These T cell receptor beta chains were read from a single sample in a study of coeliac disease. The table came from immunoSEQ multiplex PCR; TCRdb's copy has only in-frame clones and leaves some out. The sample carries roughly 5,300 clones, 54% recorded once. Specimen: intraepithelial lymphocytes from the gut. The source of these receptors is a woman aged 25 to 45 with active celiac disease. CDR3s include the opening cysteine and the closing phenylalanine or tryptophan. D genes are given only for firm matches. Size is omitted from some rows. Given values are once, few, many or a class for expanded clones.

CASSLGTSGGSAYNEQFF | TGTGCCAGCAGTTTAGGGACTAGCGGGGGGTCGGCCTACAATGAGCAGTTCTTC | once | TRBJ2-1 | TRBD2 | TRBV28
CASRDRGSGANVLTF | TGTGCCAGCAGGGACAGGGGCTCTGGGGCCAACGTCCTGACTTTC | - | TRBJ2-6 | TRBD1 | TRBV6-5
CASSDHFWGEGEKLFF | TGTGCCAGCAGCGACCACTTTTGGGGAGAGGGCGAAAAACTGTTTTTT | once | TRBJ1-4 | - | TRBV7-9
CASSLAGTGSSNEKLFF | TGTGCCAGCAGCTTGGCCGGGACAGGGTCATCTAATGAAAAACTGTTTTTT | - | TRBJ1-4 | TRBD1 | TRBV5-4
CASSIGGTGTYEQYF | TGTGCCAGTAGTATAGGAGGCACAGGTACCTACGAGCAGTACTTC | - | TRBJ2-7 | - | TRBV19
CASSEAGGGLVTDTQYF | TGTGCCAGCAGTGAAGCCGGGGGGGGCTTGGTCACAGATACGCAGTATTTT | - | TRBJ2-3 | TRBD2 | TRBV6-1
CATSRGGHSPLHF | TGTGCCACCAGCAGAGGGGGGCACTCACCCCTCCACTTT | - | TRBJ1-6 | - | TRBV15
CASSSRVNTGELFF | TGTGCCAGCAGCAGTAGAGTCAACACCGGGGAGCTGTTTTTT | - | TRBJ2-2 | - | TRBV7-9
CASSMGPGTGELALHF | TGTGCCAGTAGTATGGGCCCGGGGACAGGCGAATTGGCCCTCCACTTT | - | TRBJ1-6 | TRBD1 | TRBV19
CASSLGQVYYGYTF | TGTGCCAGCAGCTTAGGACAGGTTTACTATGGCTACACCTTC | - | TRBJ1-2 | - | TRBV7-9
CASSYSEVFDEQYF | TGTGCCAGCAGTTACTCTGAGGTTTTCGACGAGCAGTACTTC | - | TRBJ2-7 | - | TRBV6-5
CAWEVNTGELFF | TGTGCCTGGGAGGTGAACACCGGGGAGCTGTTTTTT | - | TRBJ2-2 | - | TRBV30
CASSVARGGGGTNTGELFF | TGTGCCAGCAGCGTAGCTCGTGGCGGCGGGGGGACGAACACCGGGGAGCTGTTTTTT | once | TRBJ2-2 | TRBD2 | TRBV9
CASGIDRHYGYTF | TGTGCCAGCGGGATAGACAGGCACTATGGCTACACCTTC | - | TRBJ1-2 | - | TRBV21-1
CASSPLRTGTDTQYF | TGTGCCAGCAGCCCCCTAAGGACAGGCACAGATACGCAGTATTTT | - | TRBJ2-3 | - | TRBV9
CASRYRGRVTDTQYF | TGTGCCAGCAGGTACAGGGGGCGGGTCACAGATACGCAGTATTTT | - | TRBJ2-3 | TRBD1 | TRBV27
CASSVEGTGSEKLFF | TGTGCCAGCAGCGTAGAGGGGACAGGGAGTGAAAAACTGTTTTTT | - | TRBJ1-4 | TRBD1 | TRBV9
CASGEAGLINTEAFF | TGTGCCAGCGGAGAAGCGGGACTGATCAACACTGAAGCTTTCTTT | - | TRBJ1-1 | - | TRBV5-8
CAIRGGLIIHNEQFF | TGTGCCATCAGGGGGGGACTCATAATTCACAATGAGCAGTTCTTC | - | TRBJ2-1 | - | TRBV10-3
CASSSGQGGDLGYTF | TGTGCCAGCAGTTCTGGACAGGGAGGGGACCTTGGCTACACCTTC | few | TRBJ1-2 | TRBD1 | TRBV28
CASSQDGDTSYEQYF | TGTGCCAGCAGCCAAGACGGGGATACCTCCTACGAGCAGTACTTC | - | TRBJ2-7 | - | TRBV7-3
CASGGINYGYTF | TGTGCCAGTGGCGGTATTAACTATGGCTACACCTTC | - | TRBJ1-2 | - | TRBV19
CASSEEAGDTQYF | TGTGCCAGCAGCGAGGAGGCCGGAGATACGCAGTATTTT | - | TRBJ2-3 | - | TRBV27
CASSVEPGTNTGELFF | TGTGCCAGCAGCGTAGAACCAGGGACGAACACCGGGGAGCTGTTTTTT | large | TRBJ2-2 | - | TRBV9
CSVEEEAVYYGYTF | TGCAGCGTTGAAGAAGAGGCGGTGTATTATGGCTACACCTTC | - | TRBJ1-2 | - | TRBV29-1
CASSFGGNNEQFF | TGTGCCAGCAGCTTCGGGGGTAACAATGAGCAGTTCTTC | - | TRBJ2-1 | - | TRBV7-8
CASSLYTANTEAFF | TGTGCCAGCAGTTTATACACAGCGAACACTGAAGCTTTCTTT | - | TRBJ1-1 | - | TRBV28
CASSHIAGGLGEQYF | TGTGCCAGCAGTCACATAGCGGGGGGCCTAGGTGAGCAGTACTTC | - | TRBJ2-7 | TRBD2 | TRBV27
CASSPAGGIAGGHYEQYF | TGTGCCAGCAGCCCCGCGGGGGGAATAGCGGGGGGGCATTACGAGCAGTACTTC | - | TRBJ2-7 | TRBD2 | TRBV7-8